These 5 T cell receptor beta chains came from one sample sequenced in a study of T-cell memory formation after mild COVID-19. TCRdb fed the 5' RACE reads into MiXCR, producing one record per CDR3 protein. Here the sample spans roughly 400,000 distinct CDR3 sequences, 16% being singletons. Specimen: PBMCs or a T cell subset sorted from them (not recorded which). These TCRs come from a man younger than 35 who had mild COVID-19 (a few samples of this study predate the infection). Cell type and time point are not known.

This clonotype was counted a few times. V gene TRBV7-2 combines with J gene TRBJ1-3; no definite D call. V shed 8 bases and J shed 4 bases, with 9 bases lying between them. The CDR3 consists of 12 residues. Germline V lookup: CDR1 SGHTA, CDR2 FQGNSA. The CDR3 region has the DNA TGTGCCAGCCACAACGGAGGAAACACCATATATTTT. Translating it yields CASHNGGNTIYF.

Here the CDR3 reads CASSLDLSGVWSTQYF. Here the CDR3 DNA reads TGTGCCAGCAGCTTGGACCTATCGGGGGTTTGGTCCACGCAGTATTTT. The chain has TRBV5-5 and TRBJ2-3; TRBD2 is a possible D gene (6 bases). Trimming took 0 bases from V and 9 from J, leaving 20 bases between them. The CDR3 consists of 16 residues. Germline values: CDR1 SGHKS, CDR2 YYEKEE (reference sequence).

The sample holds a few counts of this clonotype. The J gene is TRBJ2-5, the V gene TRBV18; 8 bases map to TRBD1. Germline V lookup: CDR1 KGHSH, CDR2 LQKENI. The CDR3 length is 16 residues. The J segment lost 5 bases and the V segment lost 3 bases, leaving 11 bases of the junction unmatched. CDR3 loop: CASSPLPGQGVETQYF. The CDR3 DNA follows: TGTGCCAGCTCACCTCTTCCAGGACAGGGAGTGGAGACCCAGTACTTC.

The chain carries TRBV7-3 and TRBJ1-1; D unclear. This CDR3 has 14 amino acids. Germline assignment: CDR1 SGHTA and CDR2 FQGTGA. V was shortened by 5 bases and J by 3 bases, with 13 bases between the two germline ends. The CDR3 loop is CASSQTAADTEAFF. The CDR3 nucleotides are TGTGCCAGCAGCCAGACGGCGGCCGACACTGAAGCTTTCTTT.

V usage is TRBV10-3 and J usage is TRBJ1-1, with 8 bases that match TRBD1. After removal of 9 bases from V and 2 bases from J, the junction contained 5 bases not matched to a gene. Per germline, CDR1 ENHRY and CDR2 SYGVKD. The CDR3 contains 13 residues. This chain's CDR3 is CAISDRENTEAFF. The CDR3 DNA reads as TGTGCCATATCGGACAGGGAAAACACTGAAGCTTTCTTT.